This TCR beta chain originates from a study of T and B cells in COVID-19 patients. Study background: Blood was sampled from COVID-19 patients who were either actively infected or recovered. Recovered patients mostly had mild to moderate COVID-19 managed as outpatients. Study observations and caveats: Highly clonal in active COVID-19, TRB repertoires exceeded healthy-donor diversity and richness at recovery. In COVID-19 patients, T cell receptor beta variable and joining gene use was reportedly strongly skewed.

In its sample, this clonotype was seen a few times. As yet, its antigen is unknown. BIOMED2 TRB-A/B primer pools were used in multiplex TRB PCR. TCRdb called the multiplex PCR reads again in MiXCR, with one record for every CDR3 protein. The sample shows thousands of distinct CDR3 sequences, approximately 27% of them seen only once. From blood, about 240-550 ng of genomic DNA served as TRB template. Germline loops: CDR1 LGHNA, CDR2 YNFKEQ. V dropped 0 bases and J dropped 8 bases, with 13 bases sitting between them. The CDR3 sequence is 15 residues long. This sequence originates from a human donor with active COVID-19. V is TRBV4-2 and J is TRBJ2-2, with no clear D. What was sequenced was blood. CDR3 protein: CASSQDLTHVGELFF. Written as DNA, the CDR3 is TGTGCCAGCAGCCAAGATTTGACTCATGTAGGGGAGCTGTTTTTT.